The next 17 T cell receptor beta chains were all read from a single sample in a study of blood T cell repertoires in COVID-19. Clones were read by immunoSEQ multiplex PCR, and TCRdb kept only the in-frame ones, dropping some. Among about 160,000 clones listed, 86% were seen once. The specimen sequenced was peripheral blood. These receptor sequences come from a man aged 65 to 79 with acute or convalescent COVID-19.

The CDR3 protein is CASSYFSGSEADTQYF. Written as DNA, the CDR3 is TGTGCCAGCAGTTATTTTAGCGGGAGTGAGGCAGATACGCAGTATTTT. The chain is built from TRBV6-2 or TRBV6-3 and TRBJ2-3; 9 bases agree with TRBD2. The V gene's germline CDR1 is MNHEY and CDR2 SVGEGT. J gave up 4 bases and V 3 bases, and 8 bases lay outside the gene matches. The CDR3 contains 16 residues.

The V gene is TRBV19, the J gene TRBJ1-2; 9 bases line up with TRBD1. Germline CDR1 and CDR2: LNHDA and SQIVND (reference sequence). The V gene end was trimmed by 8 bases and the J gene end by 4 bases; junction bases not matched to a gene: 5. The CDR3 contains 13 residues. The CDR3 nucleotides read TGTGCCAGTCAGGGACAGGGCGGCTATGGCTACACCTTC. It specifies CASQGQGGYGYTF.

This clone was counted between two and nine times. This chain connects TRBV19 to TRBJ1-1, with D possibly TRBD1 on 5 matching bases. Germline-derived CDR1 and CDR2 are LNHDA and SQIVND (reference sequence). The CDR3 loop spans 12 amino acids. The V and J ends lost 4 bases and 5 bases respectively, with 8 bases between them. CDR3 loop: CASSTRQTEAFF. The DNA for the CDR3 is TGTGCCAGTAGTACCAGACAGACTGAAGCTTTCTTT.

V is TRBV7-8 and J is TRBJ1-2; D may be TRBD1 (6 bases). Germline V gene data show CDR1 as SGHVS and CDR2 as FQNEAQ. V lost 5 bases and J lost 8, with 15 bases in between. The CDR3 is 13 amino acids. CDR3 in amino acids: CASSADRLLGYTF. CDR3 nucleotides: TGTGCCAGCAGCGCGGACAGACTGCTAGGCTACACCTTC.

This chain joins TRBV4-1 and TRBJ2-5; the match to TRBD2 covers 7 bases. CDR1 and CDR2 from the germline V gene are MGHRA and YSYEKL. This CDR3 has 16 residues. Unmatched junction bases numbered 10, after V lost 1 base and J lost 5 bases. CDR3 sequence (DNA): TGCGCCAGCAGCCAAGTCTTGGCGGGAGCTTTTGAGACCCAGTACTTC. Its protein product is CASSQVLAGAFETQYF.

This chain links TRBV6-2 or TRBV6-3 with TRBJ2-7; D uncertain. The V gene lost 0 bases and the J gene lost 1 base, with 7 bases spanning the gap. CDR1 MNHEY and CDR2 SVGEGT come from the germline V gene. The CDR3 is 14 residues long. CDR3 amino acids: CASSYSAPSYEQYF. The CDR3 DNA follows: TGTGCCAGCAGTTACTCCGCGCCGTCCTACGAGCAGTACTTC.

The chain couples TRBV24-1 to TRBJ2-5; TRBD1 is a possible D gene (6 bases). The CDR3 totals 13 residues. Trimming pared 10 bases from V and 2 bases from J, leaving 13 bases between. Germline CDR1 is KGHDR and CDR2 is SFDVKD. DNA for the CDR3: TGTGCCACAGGGGAGAGGGGGCAAGAGACCCAGTACTTC. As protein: CATGERGQETQYF.

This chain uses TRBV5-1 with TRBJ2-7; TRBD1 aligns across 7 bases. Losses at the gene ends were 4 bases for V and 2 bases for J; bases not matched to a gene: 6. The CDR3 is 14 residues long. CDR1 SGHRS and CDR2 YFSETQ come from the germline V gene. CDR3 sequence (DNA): TGCGCCAGCAGCGAGACAGGGTTTGCCTACGAGCAGTACTTC. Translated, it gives CASSETGFAYEQYF.

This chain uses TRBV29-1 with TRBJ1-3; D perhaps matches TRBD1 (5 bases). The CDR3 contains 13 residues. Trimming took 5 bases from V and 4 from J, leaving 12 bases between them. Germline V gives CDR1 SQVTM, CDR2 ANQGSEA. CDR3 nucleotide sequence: TGCAGCGTTATGCAGGGTTACGGAAACACCATATATTTT. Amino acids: CSVMQGYGNTIYF.

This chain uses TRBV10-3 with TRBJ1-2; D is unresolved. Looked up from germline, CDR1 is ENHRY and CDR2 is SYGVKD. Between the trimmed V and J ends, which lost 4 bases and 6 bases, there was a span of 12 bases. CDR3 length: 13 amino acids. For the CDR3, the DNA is TGTGCCATCAGTGCCCCTCCTACCCATGGCTACACCTTC. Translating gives CAISAPPTHGYTF.

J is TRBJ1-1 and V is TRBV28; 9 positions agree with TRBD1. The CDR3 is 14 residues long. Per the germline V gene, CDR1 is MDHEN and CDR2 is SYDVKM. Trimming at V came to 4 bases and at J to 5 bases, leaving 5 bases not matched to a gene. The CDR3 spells CASSWTGVETEAFF. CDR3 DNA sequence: TGTGCCAGCAGTTGGACAGGGGTGGAAACTGAAGCTTTCTTT. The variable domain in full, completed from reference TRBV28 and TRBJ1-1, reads DVKVTQSSRYLVKRTGEKVFLECVQDMDHENMFWYRQDPGLGLRLIYFSYDVKMKEKGDIPEGYSVSREKKERFSLILESASTNQTSMYLCASSWTGVETEAFFGQGTRLTVV.

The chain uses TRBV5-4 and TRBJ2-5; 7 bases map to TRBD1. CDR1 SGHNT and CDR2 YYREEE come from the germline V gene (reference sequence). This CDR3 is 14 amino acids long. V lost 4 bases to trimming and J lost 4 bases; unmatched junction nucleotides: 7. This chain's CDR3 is CASSQDRLGETQYF. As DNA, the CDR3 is TGTGCCAGCAGCCAGGACAGGCTAGGAGAGACCCAGTACTTC. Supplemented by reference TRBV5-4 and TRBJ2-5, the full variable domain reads ETGVTQSPTHLIKTRGQQVTLRCSSQSGHNTVSWYQQALGQGPQFIFQYYREEENGRGNFPPRFSGLQFPNYSSELNVNALELDDSALYLCASSQDRLGETQYFGPGTRLLVL.

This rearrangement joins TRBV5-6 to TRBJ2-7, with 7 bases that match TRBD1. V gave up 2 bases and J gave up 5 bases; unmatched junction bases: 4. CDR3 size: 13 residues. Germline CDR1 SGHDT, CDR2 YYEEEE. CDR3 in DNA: TGTGCCAGCAGCTTCAACAGGGGCGACGAGCAGTACTTC. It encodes CASSFNRGDEQYF.

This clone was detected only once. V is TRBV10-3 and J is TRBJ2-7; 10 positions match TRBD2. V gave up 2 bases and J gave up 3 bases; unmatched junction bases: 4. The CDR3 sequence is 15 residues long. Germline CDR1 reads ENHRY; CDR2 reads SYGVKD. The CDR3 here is CAISERTSGLYEQYF. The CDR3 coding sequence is TGTGCCATCAGTGAGAGGACTAGCGGACTCTACGAGCAGTACTTC.

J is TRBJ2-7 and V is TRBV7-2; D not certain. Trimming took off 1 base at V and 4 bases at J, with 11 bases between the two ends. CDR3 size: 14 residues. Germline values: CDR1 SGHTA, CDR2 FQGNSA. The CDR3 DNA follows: TGTGCCAGCAGCTTAGGGGCGTATCAGTACGAGCAGTACTTC. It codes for CASSLGAYQYEQYF.

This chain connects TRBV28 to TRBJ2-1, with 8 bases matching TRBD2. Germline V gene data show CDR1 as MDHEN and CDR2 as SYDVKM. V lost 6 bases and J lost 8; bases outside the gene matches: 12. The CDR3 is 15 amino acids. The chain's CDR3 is CASREAGEGRDEQFF. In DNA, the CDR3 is TGTGCCAGCAGGGAAGCGGGAGAAGGGAGAGATGAGCAGTTCTTC.

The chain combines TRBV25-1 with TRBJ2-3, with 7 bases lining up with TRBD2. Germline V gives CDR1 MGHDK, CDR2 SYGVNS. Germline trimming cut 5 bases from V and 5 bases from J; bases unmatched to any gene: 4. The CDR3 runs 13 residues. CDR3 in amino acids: CASSPGGGDTQYF. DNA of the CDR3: TGTGCCAGCAGTCCTGGGGGGGGAGATACGCAGTATTTT.